This T cell receptor beta chain derives from a study of OX40 agonist ivuxolimab in advanced cancers. Broadly, across the study: Ivuxolimab was an agonistic, fully human IgG2 monoclonal antibody directed against OX40 (CD134), a costimulatory receptor. The paper covers the monotherapy dose-escalation part of the phase I ivuxolimab trial, which included N = 52 patients. Patients were allowed to have had prior anti-PD-1, anti-PD-L1 or anti-CTLA-4 therapy, and 30% to 40% of the dose-escalation patients had previously received checkpoint inhibitors. Peripheral TCRbeta sequencing was intended to test whether TCR sequence diversity was altered and clonal T-cell expansion was caused by ivuxolimab. Intravenous ivuxolimab was administered to patients every 2 weeks at six dose levels: 0.01, 0.1, 0.3, 1.5, 3 and 10 mg/kg. Three dose-escalation patients achieved partial responses, one with hepatocellular carcinoma and two with cutaneous melanoma. A male proportion of 82.7% and a mean age of 60 years, ranging from 23 to 79, were recorded for the dose-escalation cohort. Among the roughly 50 dose-escalation patients, some 20 had hepatocellular carcinoma, 15 or so melanoma, 9 renal cell carcinoma and 9 head and neck cancer. Study-wide conclusions, independent of this receptor: After ivuxolimab, expanded clones were on average more numerous among CD8+ T cells than among CD4+ T cells. In the 0.1-3.0 mg/kg groups, partial responders were among the patients with the lowest normalized peripheral clonal expansion, particularly in CD8+ T cells. At doses of 0.1 to 3.0 mg/kg, clonal expansion of both CD4+ and CD8+ blood T cells was observed from baseline to week 6. Antigen specificity was not determined for the clonally expanded peripheral T cells. Low levels of normalized T-cell clonal expansion were also seen in some patients who did not respond.

This clone was found once. Its binding antigen is unknown. The input lacks base qualities; no much larger clone sits a single base away. The trial excluded patients who had a history of autoimmune disease or who were on systemic immunosuppression. In every dose cohort, peripheral blood was drawn for TCR sequencing at baseline, cycle 4 day 1, and cycle 7 day 1. Samples were obtained from an open-label, multicenter, first-in-human phase I dose-escalation trial of ivuxolimab. Adults with locally advanced or metastatic melanoma, renal cell carcinoma, hepatocellular carcinoma or head and neck squamous cell carcinoma were enrolled in the trial. Before TCR sequencing, CD4+ T cells and CD8+ T cells were sorted from peripheral blood as separate populations. The junction shows trimming of 9 bases on V and 5 bases on J, plus 11 bases between the germline ends. Including cysteine and phenylalanine, the CDR3 has 12 amino acids. Only the CDR3 DNA is retained, 36 bases long and in frame from the first base. Per the germline V gene (reference sequence), LNHDA is the CDR1 and SQIVND is the CDR2.

Genomic DNA was isolated from the sorted cells so that the TCRbeta CDR3 region could be sequenced. TCRbeta CDR3 regions were sequenced using the immunoSEQ Assay. Not all clones reach the TCRdb copy of this immuneACCESS table, which keeps in-frame sequences only. Checked studies attribute under half of the gap to unresolved V genes and leave the rest unexplained. Across this sample there are about 72,000 clones, with 89% seen only once. Around 2.6% of the sample is taken by the ten largest. The source is an adult with an advanced solid tumor such as melanoma, head and neck, liver or kidney cancer. Source: CD4+ or CD8+ T cells sorted from blood, taken in a trial of the OX40 agonist ivuxolimab. The sequence joins TRBV19 to TRBJ1-5, with TRBD1 tentatively as D gene (6 bases match). The encoded CDR3 is CARGTGYQPQHF. The DNA reads TGTGCCAGGGGAACAGGGTATCAGCCCCAGCATTTT.